The following is a T cell receptor (beta chain) sequence with its context. The entry originates in a study of blood T cell repertoires in COVID-19. Turning to the study itself: There were acute and convalescent COVID-19 samples, and they came from the United States, Italy and Spain. Sources were T cells, B-cell-depleted T cells, or PBMCs; the material itself was cDNA or gDNA.

V was pared by 0 bases and J by 6 bases, with 8 bases of the junction left unmatched. The CDR3 runs 15 residues. CDR1 is MNHEY and CDR2 is SVGAGI in the germline V gene. Source study methods: Reference gene primers were amplified, and this amplification served to estimate nucleated cell counts. Only in-frame clones appear in the TCRdb table, and some are missing; sequencing was by immunoSEQ multiplex PCR. V, J and clone size are those of that table, while D and trimming were read from the DNA. The sample holds 110,000 to 150,000 clones, 75% to 90% seen once. This rearrangement joins TRBV6-5 to TRBJ2-7, with 7 positions matching TRBD1. The receptor comes from a man between 60 and 75 years old with active or convalescent COVID-19. Sequencing was performed on peripheral blood. This chain's CDR3 is CASSYSITGEFEQYF. DNA of the CDR3: TGTGCCAGCAGTTACTCGATAACAGGGGAGTTCGAGCAGTACTTC.